Described below is a single T cell receptor (beta chain) sequence and its context. This clone was recorded a few times. No cognate antigen has been identified for it. Base quality data are lacking; no much larger clone is found one base away. The sample's time point label, in plain terms: baseline before first vaccination. Vaccinee samples came from UK trials COV001 and COV002, including a single-blind randomized controlled phase 2/3 trial of AZD1222 (ChAdOx1 nCoV-19) in healthy adults. Trial participant PBMC samples were collected at day 0 and day 28 after the second dose for TCRbeta chain sequencing. The data originate from a study of T cell responses to AZD1222 COVID-19 vaccine (dated by TCRdb to the early 2020s). A note on the overall study: AZD1222 recipients given second doses at about 4 weeks or at about 12 weeks were pooled, since spike-specific TCR depth and breadth were not found to differ between the two schedules. TCR sequencing was performed for 233 trial participants, of whom about 200 were given two doses of AZD1222 and 26 were given two doses of MenACWY control vaccine. Trial participants were enrolled into age subgroups of 18-55, 56-69 and 70-plus years, which contained roughly 140, 27 and 60 TCR-sequenced participants, respectively.

Broader findings and caveats from the paper: Because no day 14 peak-response samples were available, the repertoires could be characterized only after the peak T cell response. Reportedly, almost half of the unique spike-specific TCRs recognized epitopes lying outside the regions that are mutated in the B.1.351 and B.1.1.7 variants. Vaccine-associated CD4 TCRs spanned the whole spike protein, with dominant responses in regions 160-218 and 743-854. Participants were mostly white British and included more females than males, and it was suggested by the authors that clonal diversity may have been underestimated. After two AZD1222 doses, spike-specific TCR breadth and depth were significantly higher than at day 0 and than in MenACWY recipients. The 56-69-year group was small, and its depth increase did not reach significance, likely because of low power. Conclusions about previously exposed vaccinees are limited, since just five or six AZD1222 recipients were seropositive for SARS-CoV-2 at baseline.

The CDR3 regions of human TCRbeta chains were analyzed by immunosequencing. On the study's bioinformatics: TCRs in the repertoires were matched against a reference library of SARS-CoV-2-specific TCRs that had been generated with the MIRA antigen-specificity platform. Breadth was defined as the fraction of unique TCRs that were SARS-CoV-2-associated, and depth was defined as the fraction of total T cells that were SARS-CoV-2-associated. Using the MIRA data, each spike-specific TCR was assigned both to the spike region to which the TCR was reactive and to a CD4 or CD8 class. Log10-transformed breadth and depth values were compared by one-way ANOVA with Sidak's multiple comparisons tests. The source is immuneACCESS, and TCRdb retained only in-frame sequences with V and J called. Part of the clones is not carried over; for the studies checked, unresolved V genes explain less than half of this, and the remainder is unexplained. The DNA was the basis for D and trimming; V, J and clone size are from that table. This sample comprises about 68,000 clones, about 80% of them detected only once. Clones ranked in the top ten supply 9% to 14% of the sample.

V loses 1 base, J loses 4 bases, and the germline ends lie 6 bases apart. Spanning cysteine to phenylalanine, the CDR3 consists of 13 amino acids. Only the CDR3 part of the read is kept: 39 bases, read in frame from the first base. Reading the germline V gene gives CDR1 MNHNS and CDR2 SASEGT. Recombination linked TRBV6-1 to TRBJ2-3, with the D gene too uncertain to name. The TCR sequence derives from an adult in good health. This sample comprised peripheral blood, obtained on day 0 of AZD1222 vaccination. The nucleotides are TGTGCCAGCAGTGAAGAGTTGGCAGATACGCAGTATTTT. Its coded protein is CASSEELADTQYF.